The 14 T cell receptor beta chains below were found in one sample sequenced in a study of T cells after posttransplantation cyclophosphamide. The table came from immunoSEQ multiplex PCR; TCRdb's copy has only in-frame clones and leaves some out. The repertoire holds 25,000 to 30,000 clones, 70% to 90% seen once, with roughly 3.5% in the top ten. Sequencing was performed on PBMCs. These receptors all stem from a man in his forties or fifties.

J is TRBJ1-4 and V is TRBV9; tentative D call: TRBD1 (6 bases). Trimming left V 0 bases short and J 8 bases short, with 11 bases between. CDR1 and CDR2 from the germline V gene are SGDLS and YYNGEE. The CDR3 length is 14 residues. CDR3 region: CASSVAGAQEKLFF. CDR3 nucleotide sequence: TGTGCCAGCAGCGTAGCAGGGGCGCAAGAAAAACTGTTTTTT.

V usage is TRBV29-1 and J usage is TRBJ2-3; TRBD2 agrees at 10 bases. Unmatched junction bases numbered 3, after V lost 2 bases and J lost 4 bases. The CDR3 totals 14 residues. Germline lookup yields CDR1 SQVTM and CDR2 ANQGSEA. CDR3 DNA sequence: TGCAGCGTTGAACCTAGCGGGGGTGCAGATACGCAGTATTTT. Translation gives CSVEPSGGADTQYF.

This clone was seen more than once but under ten times. The CDR3 region is CASSLVWDRVTDTQYF. The CDR3, as DNA: TGTGCCAGCAGCTTAGTATGGGACAGGGTCACAGATACGCAGTATTTT. V is TRBV11-1 and J is TRBJ2-3; 9 bases agree with TRBD1. The CDR3 contains 16 residues. Germline V lookup: CDR1 SGHAT, CDR2 FQDESV (reference sequence). V trimming: 1 base; J trimming: 2 bases; junction bases outside the gene matches: 4. Based on the CDR3 plus reference TRBV11-1 and TRBJ2-3, the full variable domain is EAEVAQSPRYKITEKSQAVAFWCDPISGHATLYWYRQILGQGPELLVQFQDESVVDDSQLPKDRFSAERLKGVDSTLKIQPAELGDSAMYLCASSLVWDRVTDTQYFGPGTRLTVL.

The CDR3 loop reads CASSLTQREQYF. The CDR3 DNA follows: TGTGCCAGCAGCTTAACCCAGAGGGAGCAGTACTTC. The rearrangement links TRBV7-2 to TRBJ2-7; no firm D call. V lost 2 bases and J lost 7, with 9 bases in between. The CDR3 covers 12 residues. Germline-derived CDR1 and CDR2 are SGHTA and FQGNSA. Variable domain in full (rest from reference TRBV7-2 and TRBJ2-7): GAGVSQSPSNKVTEKGKDVELRCDPISGHTALYWYRQSLGQGLEFLIYFQGNSAPDKSGLPSDRFSAERTGGSVSTLTIQRTQQEDSAVYLCASSLTQREQYFGPGTRLTVT.

The rearrangement joins TRBV10-3 to TRBJ2-1; 8 nucleotides match TRBD2. With V trimmed by 10 bases and J by 2 bases, 13 bases remained unmatched. The CDR3 totals 16 residues. The V gene's germline CDR1 is ENHRY and CDR2 SYGVKD. The CDR3 bases are TGTGCCACCCGTCCTACTAGCGGACAAACCTACAATGAGCAGTTCTTC. The encoded protein is CATRPTSGQTYNEQFF.

This chain joins TRBV9 and TRBJ2-1; no firm D call. Trimming cost V 0 bases and J 4 bases, with 11 bases left between them. This CDR3 contains 15 residues. CDR1 SGDLS and CDR2 YYNGEE come from the germline V gene. The CDR3: CASSVASQLYNEQFF. As DNA, the CDR3 is TGTGCCAGCAGCGTAGCTTCCCAACTATACAATGAGCAGTTCTTC. Looking up the rest from reference TRBV9 and TRBJ2-1 gives the full variable domain: DSGVTQTPKHLITATGQRVTLRCSPRSGDLSVYWYQQSLDQGLQFLIQYYNGEERAKGNILERFSAQQFPDLHSELNLSSLELGDSALYFCASSVASQLYNEQFFGPGTRLTVL.

This chain connects TRBV10-3 to TRBJ1-5; D remains ambiguous. CDR3 length: 18 residues. Trimming cost V 4 bases and J 0 bases, with 19 bases left between them. Germline assignment: CDR1 ENHRY and CDR2 SYGVKD. CDR3 loop: CAISGENEGRYSNQPQHF. The DNA of the CDR3 is TGTGCCATCAGTGGGGAGAATGAGGGCCGATATAGCAATCAGCCCCAGCATTTT.

The V gene is TRBV19, the J gene TRBJ2-2; 8 positions match TRBD1. With 2 bases clipped from V and 5 bases from J, the junction kept 10 bases outside the gene matches. Germline V gives CDR1 LNHDA, CDR2 SQIVND (reference sequence). This CDR3 contains 17 residues. CDR3 in DNA: TGTGCCAGTAGTATACGGACAGGGATGGCGGTTACCGGGGAGCTGTTTTTT. Residues: CASSIRTGMAVTGELFF.

This clone was found once. The V and J genes are TRBV5-1 and TRBJ1-2; a possible D gene is TRBD1 (6 bases). CDR3 length: 15 residues. Germline V gene lookup returns CDR1 SGHRS and CDR2 YFSETQ. The V and J ends lost 0 bases and 6 bases respectively, with 15 bases between them. The CDR3 loop reads CASSLAPRGGDGYTF. CDR3 in DNA: TGCGCCAGCAGCTTGGCCCCCAGGGGCGGTGATGGCTACACCTTC. The full variable domain, with the rest looked up from reference TRBV5-1 and TRBJ1-2, is KAGVTQTPRYLIKTRGQQVTLSCSPISGHRSVSWYQQTPGQGLQFLFEYFSETQRNKGNFPGRFSGRQFSNSRSEMNVSTLELGDSALYLCASSLAPRGGDGYTFGSGTRLTVV.

This clone was detected only once. The chain employs TRBV7-3 and TRBJ2-1, with TRBD2 matching over 7 bases. Germline V gene sequence: CDR1 SGHTA, CDR2 FQGTGA. The CDR3 covers 11 residues. The V segment lost 6 bases and the J segment 7 bases; nucleotides outside the gene matches: 0. CDR3 protein: CASRGGNEQFF. As DNA, the CDR3 is TGTGCCAGCAGGGGGGGGAATGAGCAGTTCTTC.

The rearrangement links TRBV11-2 to TRBJ1-1; D is possibly TRBD1 (6 bases). The CDR3 loop spans 16 amino acids. CDR1 is SGHAT, CDR2 FQNNGV, per germline. V gave up 5 bases and J gave up 0 bases, with 16 bases separating them. The CDR3 coding sequence is TGTGCCAGCAGCGACTACAGCAGGGACATGAACACTGAAGCTTTCTTT. As protein: CASSDYSRDMNTEAFF.

The sample holds one count of this clone. This rearrangement joins TRBV25-1 to TRBJ2-3; TRBD2 might be the D (5 bases). In germline, CDR1 is MGHDK, CDR2 SYGVNS. The CDR3 runs 16 residues. Between the trimmed V and J ends, which lost 1 base and 0 bases, there was a span of 11 bases. The CDR3: CASSESKRISTDTQYF. CDR3 coding DNA: TGTGCCAGCAGTGAATCAAAGCGGATAAGCACAGATACGCAGTATTTT. Together with reference TRBV25-1 and TRBJ2-3, the CDR3 gives the full variable domain: EADIYQTPRYLVIGTGKKITLECSQTMGHDKMYWYQQDPGMELHLIHYSYGVNSTEKGDLSSESTVSRIRTEHFPLTLESARPSHTSQYLCASSESKRISTDTQYFGPGTRLTVL.

This rearrangement joins TRBV6-1 to TRBJ1-2; possibly TRBD1 for D (6 bases). Trimming pared 11 bases from V and 5 bases from J, leaving 15 bases between. Germline V CDR1 and CDR2: MNHNS, SASEGT. This CDR3 region has 12 residues. The CDR3 is CAGGHQDYGYTF. The CDR3 DNA reads TGTGCCGGGGGACACCAAGATTATGGCTACACCTTC.

The rearrangement joins TRBV7-2 to TRBJ2-1; 14 positions match TRBD2. The CDR3 is made up of 17 amino acids. Germline CDR1 and CDR2: SGHTA and FQGNSA. V shed 5 bases and J 4 bases; nucleotides not matched to a gene: 7. CDR3 DNA: TGTGCCAGCAGCGACCCGGGACTAGCGGGGGATTACAATGAGCAGTTCTTC. This encodes CASSDPGLAGDYNEQFF.